Sequencing of this TCR beta chain was carried out in a study of blood T cell repertoires in COVID-19. Germline loops: CDR1 SGHRS, CDR2 YFSETQ. The CDR3 extends over 15 amino acids. Trimming stripped 4 bases from V and 4 bases from J, with 17 bases between. Original analysis: Reference gene primer amplification in the assay estimated nucleated cell counts. Libraries were prepared by immunoSEQ multiplex PCR; TCRdb keeps only in-frame clonotypes and omits some of them. V and J calls and clone size come straight from that table; D and trimming were deduced from the DNA. The table has about 200,000 clones, about 80% seen once.

This TCR came from a human donor with acute or convalescent COVID-19. The donor label of this sample is uncertain. Sequencing used peripheral blood. The V and J genes are TRBV5-1 and TRBJ1-1; possibly TRBD1 for D (6 bases). DNA for the CDR3: TGCGCCAGCAGCCCTCAACCGGGACAATCCACTGAAGCTTTCTTT. It translates to CASSPQPGQSTEAFF.